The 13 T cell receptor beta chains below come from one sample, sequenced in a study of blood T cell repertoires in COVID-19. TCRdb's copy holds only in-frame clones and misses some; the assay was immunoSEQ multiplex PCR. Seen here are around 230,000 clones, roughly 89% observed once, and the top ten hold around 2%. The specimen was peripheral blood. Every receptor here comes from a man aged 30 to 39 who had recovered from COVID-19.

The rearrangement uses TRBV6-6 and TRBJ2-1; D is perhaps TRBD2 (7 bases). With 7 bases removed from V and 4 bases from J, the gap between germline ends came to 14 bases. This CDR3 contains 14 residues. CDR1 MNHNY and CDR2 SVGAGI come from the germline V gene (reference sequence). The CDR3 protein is CASNNGGPYNEQFF. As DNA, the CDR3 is TGTGCCAGCAACAACGGGGGGCCTTACAATGAGCAGTTCTTC.

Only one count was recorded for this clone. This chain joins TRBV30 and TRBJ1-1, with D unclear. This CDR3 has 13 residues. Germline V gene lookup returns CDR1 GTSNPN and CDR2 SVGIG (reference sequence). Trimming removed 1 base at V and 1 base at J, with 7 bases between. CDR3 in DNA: TGTGCCTGGAGTGATATGAGGAACACTGAAGCTTTCTTT. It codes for CAWSDMRNTEAFF. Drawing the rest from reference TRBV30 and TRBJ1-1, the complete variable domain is SQTIHQWPATLVQPVGSPLSLECTVEGTSNPNLYWYRQAAGRGLQLLFYSVGIGQISSEVPQNLSASRPQDRQFILSSKKLLLSDSGFYLCAWSDMRNTEAFFGQGTRLTVV.

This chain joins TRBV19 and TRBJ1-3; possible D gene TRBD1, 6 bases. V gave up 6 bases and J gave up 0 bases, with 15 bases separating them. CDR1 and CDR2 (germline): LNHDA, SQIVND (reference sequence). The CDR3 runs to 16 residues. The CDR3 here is CASSKGQTRSGNTIYF. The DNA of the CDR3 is TGTGCCAGTAGCAAAGGACAGACTCGCTCTGGAAACACCATATATTTT.

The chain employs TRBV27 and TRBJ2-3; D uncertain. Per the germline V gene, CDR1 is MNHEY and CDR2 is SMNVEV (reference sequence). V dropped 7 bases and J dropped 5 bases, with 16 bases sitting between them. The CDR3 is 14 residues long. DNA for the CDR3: TGTGCCAGCAACTTGGGCGCGTCCGGAGATACGCAGTATTTT. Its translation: CASNLGASGDTQYF.

CDR3 loop: CASSLDRFNTGELFF. In DNA, the CDR3 is TGTGCCAGCAGCCTGGACAGGTTCAACACCGGGGAGCTGTTTTTT. This chain joins TRBV2 and TRBJ2-2, with 7 bases lining up with TRBD1. Trimming took 6 bases from V and 2 from J; bases not matched to a gene: 6. This CDR3 comprises 15 residues. Germline values: CDR1 SNHLY, CDR2 FYNNEI.

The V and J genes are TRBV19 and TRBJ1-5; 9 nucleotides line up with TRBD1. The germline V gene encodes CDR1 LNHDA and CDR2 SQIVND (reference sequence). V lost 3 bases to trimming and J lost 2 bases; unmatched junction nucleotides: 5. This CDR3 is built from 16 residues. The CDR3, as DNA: TGTGCCAGTAGTATTAGGGGGGACAGGGGCAATCAGCCCCAGCATTTT. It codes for CASSIRGDRGNQPQHF.

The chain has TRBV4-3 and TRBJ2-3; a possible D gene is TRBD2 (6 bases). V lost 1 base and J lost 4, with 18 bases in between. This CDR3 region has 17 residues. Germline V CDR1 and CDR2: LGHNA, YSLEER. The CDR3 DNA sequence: TGCGCCAGCAGCCAAGTGGGGGGTGGTACGGGCTCAGATACGCAGTATTTT. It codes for CASSQVGGGTGSDTQYF.

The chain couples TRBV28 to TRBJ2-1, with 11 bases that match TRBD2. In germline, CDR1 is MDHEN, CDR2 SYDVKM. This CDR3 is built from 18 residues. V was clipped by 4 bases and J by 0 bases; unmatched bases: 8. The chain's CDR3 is CASSSDVAGGSSYNEQFF. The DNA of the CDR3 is TGTGCCAGCAGTTCCGACGTAGCGGGGGGGAGCTCCTACAATGAGCAGTTCTTC.

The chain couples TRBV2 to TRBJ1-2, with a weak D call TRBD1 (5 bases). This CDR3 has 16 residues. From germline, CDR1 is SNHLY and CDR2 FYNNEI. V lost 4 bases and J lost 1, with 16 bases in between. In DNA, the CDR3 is TGTGCCAGCAGTGTGCATCCACCCGACAGTAACTATGGCTACACCTTC. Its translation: CASSVHPPDSNYGYTF.

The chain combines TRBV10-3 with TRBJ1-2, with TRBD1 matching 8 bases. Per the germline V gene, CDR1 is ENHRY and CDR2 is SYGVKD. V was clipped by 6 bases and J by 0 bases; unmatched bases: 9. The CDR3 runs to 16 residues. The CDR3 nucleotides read TGTGCCATCAGCAAAGTCTCGGGACAGGCTAACTATGGCTACACCTTC. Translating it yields CAISKVSGQANYGYTF.

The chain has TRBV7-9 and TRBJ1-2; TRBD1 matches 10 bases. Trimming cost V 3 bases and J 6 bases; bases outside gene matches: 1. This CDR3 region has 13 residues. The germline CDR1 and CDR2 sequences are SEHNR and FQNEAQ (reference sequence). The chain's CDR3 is CASSLGQGNGYTF. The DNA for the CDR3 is TGTGCCAGCAGCTTGGGACAGGGGAATGGCTACACCTTC.

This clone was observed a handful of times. For the CDR3, the DNA is TGCGCCAGCAGCTTGTCAGGGACAGGCGAAGCCCCCTACACCTTC. It specifies CASSLSGTGEAPYTF. The rearrangement links TRBV5-1 to TRBJ1-2, with 8 bases that match TRBD1. V was clipped by 1 base and J by 10 bases; unmatched bases: 12. The CDR3 runs to 15 residues. Per germline, CDR1 SGHRS and CDR2 YFSETQ.

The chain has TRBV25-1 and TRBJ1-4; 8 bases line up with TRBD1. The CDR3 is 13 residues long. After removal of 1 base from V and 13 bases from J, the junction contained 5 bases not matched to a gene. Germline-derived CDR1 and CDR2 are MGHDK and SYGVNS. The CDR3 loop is CASSEWGTGLLFF. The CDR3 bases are TGTGCCAGCAGTGAATGGGGGACAGGTCTACTGTTTTTT.